The rows below give T cell receptor beta chains drawn from one sample of a study of post-analysis software for immune sequencing data. In TCRdb, the PCR reads were re-called with MiXCR into one record per CDR3 protein. This sample has some 690,000 distinct CDR3 sequences, with around 27% found just once. The sequenced sample consisted of blood. Receptors originate from a girl aged 5-17 years with multiple sclerosis. CDR3s leave out the opening cysteine and the closing phenylalanine or tryptophan. Each record gives: V gene, J gene, CDR3 protein.

TRBV27,TRBJ2-3,ASRVYRATDTQY
TRBV20-1,NA,SAPRPGLASYEQY
TRBV4-2,TRBJ2-7,ASSQEISLVSGTYEQY
TRBV27,TRBJ2-1,ASSLSSGVEQF
TRBV27,TRBJ2-6,ASTGVRGANVLT
TRBV3-1,TRBJ2-3,ASSQDLGQGYGATDTQY
TRBV4-3,TRBJ2-6,ASRGGAGFLT
TRBV20-1,TRBJ1-2,SAPEGEVYYGYT
TRBV5-1,TRBJ2-7,ASSMGQGGPGEQY
TRBV29-1,TRBJ2-5,SVAGLAFQETQY
TRBV12-3/TRBV12-4,TRBJ2-7,ASSFGQSSYEQY
TRBV2,TRBJ2-7,ASTSWGY
TRBV6-6,TRBJ1-5,ASRPTGTSNQPQH
TRBV7-2,TRBJ1-5,ASSLRGWSNQPQH
TRBV3-1,TRBJ1-1,ASSPGGFMNTEAF
TRBV29-1,TRBJ1-2,SAARRGAGGYT
TRBV12-3/TRBV12-4,TRBJ1-1,ASSLRGARAEAF
TRBV11-2,TRBJ1-4,ASSSIQRGHRGSGKLF
TRBV28,TRBJ2-3,ASSLSKREGTDTQY
TRBV10-3,NA,AISGSMGGTGLGEQY
TRBV2,TRBJ1-1,ASRPGYEAF
TRBV20-1,TRBJ2-4,SASLAGVSKNIQY
TRBV29-1,TRBJ2-1,SVGSGANNEQF
TRBV28,TRBJ2-5,ASSPGSRGETQY
TRBV3-1,TRBJ2-3,ASSQDASVDTQY
TRBV28,TRBJ2-1,ASSLSPDGGLAGGPENEQF
TRBV20-1,TRBJ2-7,SARDFGTSSYEQY
TRBV21-1,TRBJ2-1,ASSRGTSGPQNEQF
TRBV27,TRBJ2-5,ASSLAGVGRTQY
TRBV12-3/TRBV12-4,TRBJ2-2,ASTVLNTGELF
TRBV11-2,TRBJ2-3,ASSHGHPEVADTQY
TRBV5-1,TRBJ2-1,ASSSLLGLAGGSSYNEQF
TRBV5-4,TRBJ2-1,ASSRDYNEQF
TRBV12-3/TRBV12-4,TRBJ1-5,ASSPRGEPQH
TRBV3-1,TRBJ2-5,ASRRGLAEKETQY
TRBV11-1,TRBJ2-3,ASSFDGQPSTDTQY
TRBV4-1,TRBJ2-3,ASSRTTASVSTDTQY
TRBV3-1,TRBJ1-4,ASSQEGGSPKLF
TRBV6-2/TRBV6-3,NA,ASSPLSVGTLTAETQY
TRBV7-2,TRBJ2-5,ASSLAGTEETQY
TRBV20-1,TRBJ1-2,SARVERQGSWGYT
TRBV6-2/TRBV6-3,TRBJ2-7,ASSYLKRRDFDEQY
TRBV6-2/TRBV6-3,TRBJ2-1,ASKRAGNEQF
TRBV2,TRBJ2-1,ASSGVDSAYNEQF
TRBV2,TRBJ1-5,ASSEVFGQQNQPQH
TRBV6-2/TRBV6-3,TRBJ2-5,ASRRGGETQY
TRBV3-1,TRBJ2-1,ASARAGAATYNEQF
TRBV10-3,TRBJ2-5,AISEVGNEQY
TRBV12-3/TRBV12-4,TRBJ1-1,ASGKRLVNTEAF
TRBV6-4,TRBJ2-3,ASSDAGGTDTQY